These 2 T cell receptor beta chains share one sample of origin, sequenced in a study of beta chain features in type 1 diabetes. As every portion of the isolated RNA was reverse transcribed, the sequencing read expressed TCRB transcripts. The data were produced by immunoSEQ multiplex PCR, yet TCRdb's version contains in-frame clones alone and is incomplete. The sample gives around 300,000 clones, under 8.5% of which show up once; 1% is in the top ten. Specimen: central memory CD4+ T cells from blood. These receptors came from a woman younger than 30 in good health.

The rearrangement uses TRBV11-3 and TRBJ2-5; D remains unclear. Deletions cut 3 bases from V and 9 bases from J, with 14 bases between. CDR3 size: 13 residues. The germline V gene encodes CDR1 SGHNT and CDR2 YENEEA. CDR3 DNA sequence: TGTGCCAGCAGCTTCGCACCTTCCATGGCCCAGTACTTC. Translation: CASSFAPSMAQYF.

The sample holds one count of this clone. CDR3 DNA sequence: TGTGCCAGCTCACCCTCCTTCGGTAATGAGCAGTTCTTC. Translation: CASSPSFGNEQFF. The V gene is TRBV18, the J gene TRBJ2-1; no firm D call. The CDR3 spans 13 residues. The germline V and J ends were trimmed by 3 bases and 7 bases, with 10 bases remaining between them. CDR1 and CDR2 from the germline V gene are KGHSH and LQKENI.